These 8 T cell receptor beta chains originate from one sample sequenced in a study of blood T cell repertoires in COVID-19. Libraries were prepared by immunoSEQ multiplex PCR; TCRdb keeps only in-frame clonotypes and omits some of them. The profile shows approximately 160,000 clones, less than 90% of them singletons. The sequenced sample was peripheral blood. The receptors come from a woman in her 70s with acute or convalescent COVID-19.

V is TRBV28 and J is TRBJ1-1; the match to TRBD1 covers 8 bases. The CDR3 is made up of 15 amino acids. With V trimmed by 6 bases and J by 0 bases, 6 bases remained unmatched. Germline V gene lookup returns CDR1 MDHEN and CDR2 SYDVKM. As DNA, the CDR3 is TGTGCCAGCAGAGGACAGGGAGCTATGAACACTGAAGCTTTCTTT. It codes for CASRGQGAMNTEAFF.

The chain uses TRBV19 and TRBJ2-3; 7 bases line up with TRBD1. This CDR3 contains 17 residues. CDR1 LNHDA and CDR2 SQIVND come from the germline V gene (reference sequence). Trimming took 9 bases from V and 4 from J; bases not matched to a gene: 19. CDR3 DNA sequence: TGTGCCAGCAGGGGATGGGGACAGAGGGACCCCCCAGATACGCAGTATTTT. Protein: CASRGWGQRDPPDTQYF.

This CDR3 is CASSQYGYEQYF. The DNA of the CDR3 is TGTGCCAGCAGCCAATACGGGTATGAGCAGTACTTC. This chain connects TRBV3-1 (or the pseudogene TRBV3-2) to TRBJ2-7; D gene uncertain. The germline V gene encodes CDR1 LGHDT and CDR2 YNNKEL (reference sequence). This CDR3 is built from 12 residues. The V gene lost 2 bases and the J gene lost 7 bases, with 9 bases spanning the gap.

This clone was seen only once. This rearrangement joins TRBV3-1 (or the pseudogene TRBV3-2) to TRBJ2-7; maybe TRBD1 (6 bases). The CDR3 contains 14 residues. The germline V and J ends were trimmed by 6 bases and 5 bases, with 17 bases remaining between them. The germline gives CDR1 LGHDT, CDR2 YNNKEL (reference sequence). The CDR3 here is CASSLLLQGHEQYF. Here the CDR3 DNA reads TGTGCCAGCAGTCTCCTACTACAGGGCCACGAGCAGTACTTC.

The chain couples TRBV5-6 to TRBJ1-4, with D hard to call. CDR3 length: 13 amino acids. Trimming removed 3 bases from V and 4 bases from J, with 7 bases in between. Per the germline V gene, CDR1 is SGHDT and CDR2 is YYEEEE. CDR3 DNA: TGTGCCAGCAGCTCGCCAGATAATGAAAAACTGTTTTTT. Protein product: CASSSPDNEKLFF.

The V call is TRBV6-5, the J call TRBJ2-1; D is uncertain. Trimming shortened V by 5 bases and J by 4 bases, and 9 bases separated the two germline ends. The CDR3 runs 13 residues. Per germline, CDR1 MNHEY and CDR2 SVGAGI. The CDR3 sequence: CASSPRGYNEQFF. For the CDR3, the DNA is TGTGCCAGCAGTCCTCGAGGATACAATGAGCAGTTCTTC.

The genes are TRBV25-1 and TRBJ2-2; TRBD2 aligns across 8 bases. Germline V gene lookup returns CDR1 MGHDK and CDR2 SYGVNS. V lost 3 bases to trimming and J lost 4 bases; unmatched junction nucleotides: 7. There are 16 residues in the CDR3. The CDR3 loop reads CASSDGSGRVTGELFF. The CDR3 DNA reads TGTGCCAGCAGTGATGGCAGCGGGAGAGTCACCGGGGAGCTGTTTTTT. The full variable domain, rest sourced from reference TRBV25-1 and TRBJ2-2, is EADIYQTPRYLVIGTGKKITLECSQTMGHDKMYWYQQDPGMELHLIHYSYGVNSTEKGDLSSESTVSRIRTEHFPLTLESARPSHTSQYLCASSDGSGRVTGELFFGEGSRLTVL.

The DNA for the CDR3 is TGTGCCAGCAGTGTGGGTGGACAGGGTGACGAAAAACTGTTTTTT. Its translation: CASSVGGQGDEKLFF. J is TRBJ1-4 and V is TRBV28; TRBD1 aligns across 8 bases. The CDR3 totals 15 residues. In germline, CDR1 is MDHEN, CDR2 SYDVKM. The V segment lost 5 bases and the J segment 8 bases; nucleotides outside the gene matches: 10.